This T cell receptor (beta chain) was sequenced during a study of ipilimumab plus nivolumab after autologous stem cell transplantation. The V gene's germline CDR1 is GTSNPN and CDR2 SVGIG (reference sequence). J gave up 11 bases and V 4 bases, and 16 bases lay outside the gene matches. The CDR3 runs to 14 residues. The method was immunoSEQ multiplex PCR; TCRdb's version includes in-frame clones alone and lacks a portion of them. This sample yields fewer than 30,000 clones, of which 85% to 90% are seen a single time; around 5.2% belongs to the top ten. The gene calls are TRBV30 and TRBJ1-1; TRBD1 agrees at 7 bases. Material: PBMCs, obtained in a trial of ipilimumab plus nivolumab as post-transplant consolidation. This receptor was obtained from a male donor with diffuse large B-cell lymphoma. CDR3 DNA: TGTGCCTGGAATACCGGGACAGATCAAGTGTGGGCTTTCTTT. This encodes CAWNTGTDQVWAFF.